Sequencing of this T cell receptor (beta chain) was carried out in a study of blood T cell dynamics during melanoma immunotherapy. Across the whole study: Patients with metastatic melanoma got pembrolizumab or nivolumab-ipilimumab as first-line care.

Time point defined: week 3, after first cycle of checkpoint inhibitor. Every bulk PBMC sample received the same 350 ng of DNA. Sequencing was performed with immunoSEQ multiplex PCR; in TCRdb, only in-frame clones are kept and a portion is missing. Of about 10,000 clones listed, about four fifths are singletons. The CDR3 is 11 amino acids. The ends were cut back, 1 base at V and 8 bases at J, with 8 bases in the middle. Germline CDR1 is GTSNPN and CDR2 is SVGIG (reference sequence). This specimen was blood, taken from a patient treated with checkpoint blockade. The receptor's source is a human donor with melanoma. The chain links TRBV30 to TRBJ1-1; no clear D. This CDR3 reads CAWSARHEAFF. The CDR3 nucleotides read TGTGCCTGGAGTGCGAGACACGAAGCTTTCTTT.